A few counts support the clone carrying this T cell receptor (beta chain). Its target is unknown. TCRdb used MiXCR to reprocess the RT-PCR reads, holding one entry per CDR3 protein. This sample has 710,000 or so distinct CDR3 sequences; 15% to 19% occur once, and the top ten carry around 10%. This record comes from a study of response to subunit inactivated influenza vaccine. General study findings and limits: New T cells are recruited in small numbers by each seasonal influenza vaccination, according to the authors' suggestion.

This receptor was identified in a man in his fifties who received an inactivated influenza vaccine. This sample comprised PBMCs from blood, obtained 12 days after vaccination.

The CDR3 DNA sequence: TGCAGCGGGGCTTACCGCACAGATACGCAGTATTTT. Its translation: CSGAYRTDTQYF. J is TRBJ2-3 and V is TRBV29-1; D not certain. Deletions cut 7 bases from V and 1 base from J, with 9 bases between. The CDR3 is 12 amino acids. In germline, CDR1 is SQVTM, CDR2 ANQGSEA.